The 26 T cell receptor beta chains below come from one sample, sequenced in a study of beta chain features in type 1 diabetes. Every isolated RNA sample was fully reverse transcribed, so sequencing captured expressed TCRB transcripts. Profiling relied on immunoSEQ multiplex PCR, and the TCRdb table lists in-frame clones only, not all of them. The table has around 340,000 clones, roughly 8% seen once. Specimen: central memory CD4+ T cells from blood. These TCRs come from a woman aged 18-30 years in good health.

The table lists this clone with many counts. The chain's CDR3 is CASSLGGASYEQYF. In DNA, the CDR3 is TGTGCCAGCAGCTTAGGGGGCGCGTCCTACGAGCAGTACTTC. The J gene is TRBJ2-7, the V gene TRBV7-2, with a possible D match to TRBD1 (5 bases). Germline CDR1 SGHTA, CDR2 FQGNSA. The V end lost 1 base, the J end lost 1 base, and 8 bases lay between the germline ends. This CDR3 is built from 14 residues.

This clone was found a few times. This sequence joins TRBV6-1 and TRBJ1-5; D is perhaps TRBD1 (5 bases). Trimming shortened V by 4 bases and J by 6 bases, and 16 bases separated the two germline ends. This CDR3 contains 15 residues. Germline loops: CDR1 MNHNS, CDR2 SASEGT. This chain's CDR3 is CASSVVRGLFQPQHF. CDR3 coding DNA: TGTGCCAGCAGTGTAGTACGGGGCTTATTTCAGCCCCAGCATTTT.

The gene calls are TRBV2 and TRBJ2-1; 9 bases match TRBD2. The CDR3 runs to 15 residues. The germline V gene encodes CDR1 SNHLY and CDR2 FYNNEI. J lost 3 bases, V lost 4 bases, and 4 bases had no gene match. CDR3 sequence (DNA): TGTGCCAGCAGTGCGACTAGCGGATACTACAATGAGCAGTTCTTC. Amino acid sequence: CASSATSGYYNEQFF.

This clone was counted once. V and J are TRBV5-6 and TRBJ1-2; TRBD1 aligns across 8 bases. V was pared by 3 bases and J by 4 bases, with 5 bases of the junction left unmatched. The CDR3 has 14 residues. CDR1 and CDR2 (germline): SGHDT, YYEEEE. CDR3 sequence: CASSSTGEGYGYTF. CDR3 coding DNA: TGTGCCAGCAGCTCGACAGGGGAGGGCTATGGCTACACCTTC.

Only a few counts were recorded for this clone. The chain couples TRBV11-3 to TRBJ2-5; D gene unclear. The CDR3 has 12 residues. Germline V lookup: CDR1 SGHNT, CDR2 YENEEA. Trimming took 5 bases from V and 5 from J, leaving 9 bases between them. CDR3 nucleotide sequence: TGTGCCAGCAGCCCGGTCGGGGAGACCCAGTACTTC. Residues: CASSPVGETQYF.

CDR3 bases: TGTGCCACCAGCTCCAGCCCCGTAGGCACAGATACGCAGTATTTT. Protein sequence: CATSSSPVGTDTQYF. The chain is built from TRBV15 and TRBJ2-3, with no clear D. CDR3 length: 15 residues. CDR1 is LNHNV, CDR2 YYDKDF, per germline (reference sequence). V lost 5 bases to trimming and J lost 1 base, with 13 bases between them. Variable domain in full (rest from reference TRBV15 and TRBJ2-3): DAMVIQNPRYQVTQFGKPVTLSCSQTLNHNVMYWYQQKSSQAPKLLFHYYDKDFNNEADTPDNFQSRRPNTSFCFLDIRSPGLGDTAMYLCATSSSPVGTDTQYFGPGTRLTVL.

This clone was seen a few times. The V gene is TRBV19, the J gene TRBJ2-4; perhaps TRBD2 as D (6 bases). The CDR3 length is 15 residues. Germline CDR1 reads LNHDA; CDR2 reads SQIVND (reference sequence). Trimming left V 3 bases short and J 3 bases short, with 12 bases between. CDR3 in amino acids: CASSIQKEGKNIQYF. The CDR3 bases are TGTGCCAGTAGTATCCAAAAGGAGGGCAAAAACATTCAGTACTTC.

This clone was detected many times. The chain combines TRBV29-1 with TRBJ1-3; TRBD1 might be the D (5 bases). This CDR3 comprises 15 residues. Germline assignment: CDR1 SQVTM and CDR2 ANQGSEA. Trimming stripped 7 bases from V and 0 bases from J, with 16 bases between. The CDR3 loop reads CSAGAGRTSGNTIYF. The CDR3 region has the DNA TGCAGCGCCGGAGCAGGGAGGACCTCTGGAAACACCATATATTTT. Drawing the rest from reference TRBV29-1 and TRBJ1-3, the complete variable domain is SAVISQKPSRDICQRGTSLTIQCQVDSQVTMMFWYRQQPGQSLTLIATANQGSEATYESGFVIDKFPISRPNLTFSTLTVSNMSPEDSSIYLCSAGAGRTSGNTIYFGEGSWLTVV.

The chain carries TRBV6-5 and TRBJ2-1; D is perhaps TRBD2 (6 bases). V lost 2 bases to trimming and J lost 6 bases, with 14 bases between them. This CDR3 has 15 residues. The germline CDR1 and CDR2 sequences are MNHEY and SVGAGI. CDR3 sequence (DNA): TGTGCCAGCAGTTACAAAGCTAGCGCCTTCAATGAGCAGTTCTTC. It codes for CASSYKASAFNEQFF.

This clone was seen a few times. This rearrangement joins TRBV9 to TRBJ1-2, with D possibly matching TRBD1 (5 bases). V was clipped by 0 bases and J by 7 bases, with 13 bases between them. The germline CDR1 and CDR2 sequences are SGDLS and YYNGEE. There are 14 residues in the CDR3. CDR3 DNA: TGTGCCAGCAGCGTAGCTGGGGCGCGTGCTGGCTACACCTTC. Residues: CASSVAGARAGYTF.

This clone was seen many times. The chain couples TRBV28 to TRBJ1-4; 10 bases are a match to TRBD1. This CDR3 contains 15 residues. V shed 3 bases and J 8 bases; nucleotides not matched to a gene: 6. Germline V gene data show CDR1 as MDHEN and CDR2 as SYDVKM. CDR3 protein: CASSFARQGAEKLFF. For the CDR3, the DNA is TGTGCCAGCAGTTTTGCCCGACAGGGGGCAGAAAAACTGTTTTTT.

The CDR3 DNA sequence: TGTGCCAGCAGTGAAGCCACAACCGGGGAGCTGTTTTTT. This gives the protein CASSEATTGELFF. This chain links TRBV2 with TRBJ2-2; D gene unclear. Trimming removed 0 bases at V and 5 bases at J, with 4 bases between. Germline CDR1 and CDR2: SNHLY and FYNNEI. The CDR3 totals 13 residues. Supplemented by reference TRBV2 and TRBJ2-2, the full variable domain reads EPEVTQTPSHQVTQMGQEVILRCVPISNHLYFYWYRQILGQKVEFLVSFYNNEISEKSEIFDDQFSVERPDGSNFTLKIRSTKLEDSAMYFCASSEATTGELFFGEGSRLTVL.

The genes are TRBV7-8 and TRBJ2-3; TRBD1 might be the D (5 bases). The CDR3 consists of 15 residues. Germline CDR1 SGHVS, CDR2 FQNEAQ. V shed 0 bases and J shed 0 bases, with 7 bases lying between them. DNA of the CDR3: TGTGCCAGCAGCTTAGCAGGGGATAGCACAGATACGCAGTATTTT. Protein product: CASSLAGDSTDTQYF.

This clone was picked up a small number of times. The chain links TRBV9 to TRBJ2-3, with D perhaps matching TRBD1 (6 bases). Between the trimmed V and J ends, which lost 4 bases and 2 bases, there was a span of 11 bases. From germline, CDR1 is SGDLS and CDR2 YYNGEE. The CDR3 runs 14 residues. The CDR3 here is CASSLRDNTDTQYF. The CDR3 DNA follows: TGTGCCAGCAGCCTGAGGGACAACACAGATACGCAGTATTTT.

This clone was seen repeatedly, ten times or more. The chain carries TRBV18 and TRBJ2-7; TRBD2 matches at 12 bases. The CDR3 length is 15 residues. With 3 bases clipped from V and 5 bases from J, the junction kept 5 bases outside the gene matches. The germline V gene encodes CDR1 KGHSH and CDR2 LQKENI. The CDR3 loop is CASSPRTSGVDEQYF. The DNA for the CDR3 is TGTGCCAGCTCACCCCGGACTAGCGGGGTCGACGAGCAGTACTTC.

The gene calls are TRBV18 and TRBJ2-7; possible D gene TRBD2, 6 bases. The CDR3 runs 13 residues. Trimming pared 4 bases from V and 9 bases from J, leaving 16 bases between. The germline CDR1 and CDR2 sequences are KGHSH and LQKENI. The CDR3 DNA reads as TGTGCCAGCTCACTTCAAACAGGTAGCGGGCAGTACTTC. This encodes CASSLQTGSGQYF.

The chain joins TRBV4-2 to TRBJ2-7; D remains ambiguous. From germline, CDR1 is LGHNA and CDR2 YNFKEQ. Trimming took 0 bases from V and 3 from J, leaving 12 bases between them. The CDR3 has 15 amino acids. DNA of the CDR3: TGTGCCAGCAGCCAAGATCTGGGTAGGTTCTACGAGCAGTACTTC. This codes for CASSQDLGRFYEQYF.

In its sample, this clone was seen a few times. The CDR3 bases are TGCAGCGTTTGTCGGGACAGGGGCACAGATACGCAGTATTTT. This codes for CSVCRDRGTDTQYF. The rearrangement joins TRBV29-1 to TRBJ2-3; 9 bases line up with TRBD1. The germline V gene encodes CDR1 SQVTM and CDR2 ANQGSEA. This CDR3 region has 14 residues. V trimming: 5 bases; J trimming: 1 base; junction bases outside the gene matches: 4.

J is TRBJ2-7 and V is TRBV5-5, with TRBD1 identical over 7 bases. The CDR3 totals 13 residues. The junction had 8 bases not matched to a gene; V was cut back by 8 bases and J by 3 bases. The V gene's germline CDR1 is SGHKS and CDR2 YYEKEE (reference sequence). CDR3 sequence: CASARGRYYEQYF. The CDR3 DNA reads as TGTGCCAGTGCAAGGGGGCGTTACTACGAGCAGTACTTC. Filled out from reference TRBV5-5 and TRBJ2-7, the complete variable domain reads DAGVTQSPTHLIKTRGQQVTLRCSPISGHKSVSWYQQVLGQGPQFIFQYYEKEERGRGNFPDRFSARQFPNYSSELNVNALLLGDSALYLCASARGRYYEQYFGPGTRLTVT.

This clone was seen ten or more times. This specimen includes other DNA sequences encoding the same CDR3. The gene calls are TRBV14 and TRBJ1-2, with 7 bases identical to TRBD1. V dropped 4 bases and J dropped 2; count of bases not matched to a gene: 4. CDR3 length equals 14 residues. CDR1 SGHDN and CDR2 FVKESK come from the germline V gene. DNA of the CDR3: TGTGCCAGCAGCCCACACAGGGGCAACTATGGCTACACCTTC. Translating it yields CASSPHRGNYGYTF. The full variable domain, rest sourced from reference TRBV14 and TRBJ1-2, is EAGVTQFPSHSVIEKGQTVTLRCDPISGHDNLYWYRRVMGKEIKFLLHFVKESKQDESGMPNNRFLAERTGGTYSTLKVQPAELEDSGVYFCASSPHRGNYGYTFGSGTRLTVV.

This clone has a handful of counts. The chain joins TRBV6-5 to TRBJ2-7, with TRBD1 matching over 8 bases. CDR3 length: 15 amino acids. Germline V gene sequence: CDR1 MNHEY, CDR2 SVGAGI. After removal of 4 bases from V and 2 bases from J, the junction contained 7 bases not matched to a gene. The CDR3 bases are TGTGCCAGCAGTTTAGGGACAGGAGCGGCCTACGAGCAGTACTTC. It yields the protein CASSLGTGAAYEQYF.

V is TRBV10-3 and J is TRBJ1-1; TRBD1 matches 7 bases. Germline lookup yields CDR1 ENHRY and CDR2 SYGVKD. After removal of 10 bases from V and 4 bases from J, the junction contained 15 bases not matched to a gene. The CDR3 runs to 15 residues. CDR3 protein: CASTPDARGATEAFF. CDR3 nucleotides: TGTGCCAGCACCCCAGACGCCAGGGGGGCCACTGAAGCTTTCTTT.

The chain joins TRBV5-1 to TRBJ2-1; either TRBD1 or TRBD2 may fit D (5 bases each). Trimming cost V 4 bases and J 10 bases, with 9 bases left between them. Per germline, CDR1 SGHRS and CDR2 YFSETQ. The CDR3 covers 11 residues. DNA for the CDR3: TGCGCCAGCAGCCGGGGCCGGGAGCAGTTCTTC. Translation gives CASSRGREQFF.

The chain employs TRBV7-9 and TRBJ1-2; 8 positions agree with TRBD1. The CDR3 consists of 17 residues. V was pared by 2 bases and J by 4 bases, with 12 bases of the junction left unmatched. Germline loops: CDR1 SEHNR, CDR2 FQNEAQ (reference sequence). The CDR3 coding sequence is TGTGCCAGCAGCTTAAGAGGTCTCGGGACAGGTTTCTATGGCTACACCTTC. This encodes CASSLRGLGTGFYGYTF.

The rearrangement joins TRBV18 to TRBJ2-1; either TRBD1 or TRBD2 may fit D (5 bases each). Between the trimmed V and J ends, which lost 4 bases and 4 bases, there was a span of 11 bases. CDR1 and CDR2 (germline): KGHSH, LQKENI. This CDR3 is 14 amino acids long. The CDR3, as DNA: TGTGCCAGCTCACTGATGGGGGTATACAATGAGCAGTTCTTC. It yields the protein CASSLMGVYNEQFF. Combining the CDR3 with reference TRBV18 and TRBJ2-1 gives the whole variable domain NAGVMQNPRHLVRRRGQEARLRCSPMKGHSHVYWYRQLPEEGLKFMVYLQKENIIDESGMPKERFSAEFPKEGPSILRIQQVVRGDSAAYFCASSLMGVYNEQFFGPGTRLTVL.

V and J are TRBV29-1 and TRBJ1-2; D not certain. CDR3 length equals 13 residues. The ends were cut back, 5 bases at V and 0 bases at J, with 10 bases in the middle. In germline, CDR1 is SQVTM, CDR2 ANQGSEA. The DNA for the CDR3 is TGCAGCGTTACTTCTTGGTCTAACTATGGCTACACCTTC. This gives the protein CSVTSWSNYGYTF.